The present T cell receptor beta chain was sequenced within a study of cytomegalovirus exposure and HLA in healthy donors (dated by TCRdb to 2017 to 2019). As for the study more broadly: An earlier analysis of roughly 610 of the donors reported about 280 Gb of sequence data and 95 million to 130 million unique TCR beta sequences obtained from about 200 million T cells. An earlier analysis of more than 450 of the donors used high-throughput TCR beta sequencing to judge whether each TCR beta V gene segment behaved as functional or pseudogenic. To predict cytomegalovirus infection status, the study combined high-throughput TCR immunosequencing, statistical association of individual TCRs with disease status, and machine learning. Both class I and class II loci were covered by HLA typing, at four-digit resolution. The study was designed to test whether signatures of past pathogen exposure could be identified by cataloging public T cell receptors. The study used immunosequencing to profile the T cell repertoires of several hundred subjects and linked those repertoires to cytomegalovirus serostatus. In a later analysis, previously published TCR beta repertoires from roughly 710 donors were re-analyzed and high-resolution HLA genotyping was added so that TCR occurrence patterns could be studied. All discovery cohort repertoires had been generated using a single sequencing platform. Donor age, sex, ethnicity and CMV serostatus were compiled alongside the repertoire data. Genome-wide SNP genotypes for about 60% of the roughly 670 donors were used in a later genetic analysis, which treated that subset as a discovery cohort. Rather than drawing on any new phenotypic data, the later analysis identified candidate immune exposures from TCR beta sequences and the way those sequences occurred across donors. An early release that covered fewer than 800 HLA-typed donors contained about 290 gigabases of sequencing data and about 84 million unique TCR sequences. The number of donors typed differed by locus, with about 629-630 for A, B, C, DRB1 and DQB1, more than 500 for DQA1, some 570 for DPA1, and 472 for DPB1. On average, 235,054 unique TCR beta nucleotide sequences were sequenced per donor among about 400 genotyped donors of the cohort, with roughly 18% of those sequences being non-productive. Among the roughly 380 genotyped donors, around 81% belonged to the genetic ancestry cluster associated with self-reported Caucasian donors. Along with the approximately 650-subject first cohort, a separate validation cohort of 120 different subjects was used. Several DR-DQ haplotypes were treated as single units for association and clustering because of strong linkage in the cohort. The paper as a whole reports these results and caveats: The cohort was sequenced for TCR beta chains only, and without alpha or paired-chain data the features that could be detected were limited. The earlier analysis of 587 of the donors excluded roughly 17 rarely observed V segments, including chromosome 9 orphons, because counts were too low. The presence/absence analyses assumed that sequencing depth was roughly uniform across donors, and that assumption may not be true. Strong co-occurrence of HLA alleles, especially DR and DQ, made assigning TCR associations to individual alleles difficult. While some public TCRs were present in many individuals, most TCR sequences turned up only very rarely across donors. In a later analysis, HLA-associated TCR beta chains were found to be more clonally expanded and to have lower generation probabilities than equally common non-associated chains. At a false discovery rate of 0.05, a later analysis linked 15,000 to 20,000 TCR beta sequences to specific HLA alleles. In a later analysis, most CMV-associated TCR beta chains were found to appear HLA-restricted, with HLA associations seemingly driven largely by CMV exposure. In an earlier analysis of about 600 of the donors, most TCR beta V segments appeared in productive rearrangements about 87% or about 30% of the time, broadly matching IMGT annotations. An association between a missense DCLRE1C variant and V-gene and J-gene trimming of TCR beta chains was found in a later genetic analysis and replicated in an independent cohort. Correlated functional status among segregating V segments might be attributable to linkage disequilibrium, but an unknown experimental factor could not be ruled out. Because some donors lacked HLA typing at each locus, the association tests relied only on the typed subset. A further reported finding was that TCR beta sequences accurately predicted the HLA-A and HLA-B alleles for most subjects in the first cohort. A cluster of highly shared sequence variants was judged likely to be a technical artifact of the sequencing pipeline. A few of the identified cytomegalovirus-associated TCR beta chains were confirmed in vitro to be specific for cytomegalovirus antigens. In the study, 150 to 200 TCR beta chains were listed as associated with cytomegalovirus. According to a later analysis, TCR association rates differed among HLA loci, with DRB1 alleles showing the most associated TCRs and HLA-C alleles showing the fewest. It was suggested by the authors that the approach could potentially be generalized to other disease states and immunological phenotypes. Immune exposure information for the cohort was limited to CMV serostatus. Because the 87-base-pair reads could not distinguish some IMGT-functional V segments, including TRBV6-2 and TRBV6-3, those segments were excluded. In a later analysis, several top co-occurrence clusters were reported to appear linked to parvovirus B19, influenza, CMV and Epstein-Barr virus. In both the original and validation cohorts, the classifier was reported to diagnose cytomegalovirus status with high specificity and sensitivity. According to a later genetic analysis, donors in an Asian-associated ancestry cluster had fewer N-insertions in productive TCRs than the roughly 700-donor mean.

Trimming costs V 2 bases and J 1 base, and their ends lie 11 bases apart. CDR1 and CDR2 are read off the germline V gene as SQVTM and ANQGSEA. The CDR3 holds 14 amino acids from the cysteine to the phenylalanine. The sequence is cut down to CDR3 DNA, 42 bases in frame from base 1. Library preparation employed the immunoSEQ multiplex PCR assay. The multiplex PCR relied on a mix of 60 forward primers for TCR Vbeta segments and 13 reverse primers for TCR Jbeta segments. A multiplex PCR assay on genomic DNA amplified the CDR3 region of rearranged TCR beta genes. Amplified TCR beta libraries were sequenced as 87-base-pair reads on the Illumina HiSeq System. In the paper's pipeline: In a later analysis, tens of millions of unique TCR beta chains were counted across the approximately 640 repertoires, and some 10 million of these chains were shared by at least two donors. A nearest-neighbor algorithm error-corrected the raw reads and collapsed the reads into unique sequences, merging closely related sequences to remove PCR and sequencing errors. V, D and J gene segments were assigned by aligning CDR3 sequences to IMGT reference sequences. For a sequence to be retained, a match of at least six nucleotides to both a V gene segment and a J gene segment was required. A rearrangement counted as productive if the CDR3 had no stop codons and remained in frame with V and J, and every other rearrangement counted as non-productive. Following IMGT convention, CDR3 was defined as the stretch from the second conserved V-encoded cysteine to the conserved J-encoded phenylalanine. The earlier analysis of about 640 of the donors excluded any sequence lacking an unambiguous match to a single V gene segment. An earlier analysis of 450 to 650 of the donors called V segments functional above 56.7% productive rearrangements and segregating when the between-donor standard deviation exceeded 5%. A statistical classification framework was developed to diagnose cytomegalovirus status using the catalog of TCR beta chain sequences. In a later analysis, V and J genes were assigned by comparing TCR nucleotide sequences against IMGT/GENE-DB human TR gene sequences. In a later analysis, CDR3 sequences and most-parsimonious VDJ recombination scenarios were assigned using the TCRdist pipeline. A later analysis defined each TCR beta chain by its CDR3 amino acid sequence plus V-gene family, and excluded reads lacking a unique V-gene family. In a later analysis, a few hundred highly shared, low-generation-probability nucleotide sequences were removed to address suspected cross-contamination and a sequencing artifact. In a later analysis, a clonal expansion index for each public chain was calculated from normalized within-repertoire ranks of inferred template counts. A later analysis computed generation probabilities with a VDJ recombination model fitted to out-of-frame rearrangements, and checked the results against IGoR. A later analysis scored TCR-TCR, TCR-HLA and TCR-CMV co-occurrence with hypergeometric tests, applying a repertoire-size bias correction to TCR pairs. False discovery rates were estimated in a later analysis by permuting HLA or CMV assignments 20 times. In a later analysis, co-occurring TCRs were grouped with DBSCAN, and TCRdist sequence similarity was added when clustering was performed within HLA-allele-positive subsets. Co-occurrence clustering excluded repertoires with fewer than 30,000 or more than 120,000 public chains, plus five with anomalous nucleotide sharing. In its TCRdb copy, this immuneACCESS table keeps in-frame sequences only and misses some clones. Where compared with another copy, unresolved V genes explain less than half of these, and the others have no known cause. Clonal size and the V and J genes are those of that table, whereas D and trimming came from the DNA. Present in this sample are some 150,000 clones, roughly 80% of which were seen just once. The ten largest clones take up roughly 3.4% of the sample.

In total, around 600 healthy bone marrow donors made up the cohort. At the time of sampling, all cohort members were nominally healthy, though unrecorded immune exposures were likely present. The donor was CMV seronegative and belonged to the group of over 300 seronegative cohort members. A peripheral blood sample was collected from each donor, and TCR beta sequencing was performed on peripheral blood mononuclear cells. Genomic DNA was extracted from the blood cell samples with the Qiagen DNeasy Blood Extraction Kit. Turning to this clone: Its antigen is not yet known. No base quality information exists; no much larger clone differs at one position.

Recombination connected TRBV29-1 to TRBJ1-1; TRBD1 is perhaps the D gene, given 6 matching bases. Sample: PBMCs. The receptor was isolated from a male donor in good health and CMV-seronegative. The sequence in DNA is TGCAGCGTTGAATTCCTAGGGGGGAACACTGAAGCTTTCTTT. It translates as CSVEFLGGNTEAFF.